This T cell receptor (beta chain) emerged from a study of OX40 agonist ivuxolimab in advanced cancers. Study overall: Dose-escalation patients suffered from hepatocellular carcinoma, melanoma, renal cell or head and neck cancer. Those enrolled were 82.7% male, with a mean age of approximately 60 years and ages from about 20 to 90. Study-level points and caveats: At 0.1 to 3.0 mg/kg, clonal expansion of CD4+ and CD8+ blood T cells had occurred by week 6.

Assay used: immunoSEQ multiplex PCR; TCRdb lists only in-frame clones, some missing. This sample carries around 66,000 clones, 90% to 95% of them seen once, and the ten largest clones take 15% to 20%. About this clone: No antigen is known for it.

The timepoints at which blood was sampled were baseline, cycle 4 day 1, and cycle 7 day 1. CDR1 is SQVTM, CDR2 ANQGSEA, per germline. The CDR3 contains 13 residues. V lost 7 bases and J lost 0, with 10 bases in between. The sample consisted of CD4+ or CD8+ T cells sorted from blood, taken in a trial of the OX40 agonist ivuxolimab. The clonotype comes from an adult with an advanced solid tumor such as melanoma, head and neck, liver or kidney cancer. This chain uses TRBV29-1 with TRBJ1-3, with D perhaps TRBD1 (6 bases). The CDR3 is CSAKDSSGNTIYF. The CDR3 DNA is TGCAGCGCCAAGGACAGCTCTGGAAACACCATATATTTT.